Described below is a single T cell receptor (beta chain) sequence and its context. Trimming removed 10 bases at V and 1 base at J, with 14 bases between. This CDR3 is built from 14 residues. The germline V gene has CDR1 SGHTA and CDR2 FQGNSA. The source of the sample is a study of blood T cells in healthy people across ages. With a J-beta primer mix and a sample-barcoded 5' primer, a second PCR ran about 7 to 12 cycles. TCRdb reprocessed the 5' RACE reads via MiXCR and lists one record per CDR3 protein. The table lists 700,000 to 950,000 distinct CDR3 sequences, nearly 60% of them singletons. Ranging in age from about 6 to 95, the donors were healthy Caucasian individuals from Russia.

This sequence originates from a man aged 25-40 years in good health. This chain links TRBV7-2 with TRBJ2-1, with D unresolved. Sample: blood. The CDR3 here is CATSQYGSYNEQFF. CDR3 nucleotides: TGTGCCACGTCCCAGTACGGTTCCTACAATGAGCAGTTCTTC.